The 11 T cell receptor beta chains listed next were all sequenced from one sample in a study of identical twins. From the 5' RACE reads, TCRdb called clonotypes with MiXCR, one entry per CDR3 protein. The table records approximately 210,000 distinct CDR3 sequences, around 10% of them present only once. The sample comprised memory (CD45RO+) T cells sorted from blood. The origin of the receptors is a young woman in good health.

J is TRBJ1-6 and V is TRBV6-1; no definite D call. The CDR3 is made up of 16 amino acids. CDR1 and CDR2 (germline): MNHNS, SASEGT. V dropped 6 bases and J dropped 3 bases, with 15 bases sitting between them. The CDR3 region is CASRFNVQNYNSPLHF. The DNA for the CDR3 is TGTGCCAGCAGATTCAATGTGCAGAACTATAATTCACCCCTCCACTTT.

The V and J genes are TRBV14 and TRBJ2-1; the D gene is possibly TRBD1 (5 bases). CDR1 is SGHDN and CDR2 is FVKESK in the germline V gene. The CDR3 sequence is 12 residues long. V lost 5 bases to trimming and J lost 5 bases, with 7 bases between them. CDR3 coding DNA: TGTGCCAGCAGCTCGGACAACAATGAGCAGTTCTTC. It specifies CASSSDNNEQFF.

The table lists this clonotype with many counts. The CDR3 here is CASSYGPYTEQFF. The CDR3 DNA is TGTGCCAGCAGTTACGGCCCCTACACGGAGCAGTTCTTC. This rearrangement joins TRBV6-2 or TRBV6-3 to TRBJ2-1; D is unresolved. The CDR3 totals 13 residues. In germline, CDR1 is MNHEY, CDR2 SVGEGT. V lost 2 bases and J lost 10, with 12 bases in between.

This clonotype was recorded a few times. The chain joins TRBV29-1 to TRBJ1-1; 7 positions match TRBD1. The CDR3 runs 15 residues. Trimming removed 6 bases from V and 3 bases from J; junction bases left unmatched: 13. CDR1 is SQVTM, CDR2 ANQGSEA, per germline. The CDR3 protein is CSVANTRQGYTEAFF. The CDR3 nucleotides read TGCAGCGTAGCAAACACCAGACAGGGATACACTGAAGCTTTCTTT.

CDR3 sequence (DNA): TGTGCCAGCAGCGTGGTAGCGGGGGGGTCCTACAATGAGCAGTTCTTC. Its translation: CASSVVAGGSYNEQFF. The chain joins TRBV7-3 to TRBJ2-1, with 11 bases fitting TRBD2. Germline V CDR1 and CDR2: SGHTA, FQGTGA. Germline trimming cut 5 bases from V and 1 base from J; bases unmatched to any gene: 4. There are 16 residues in the CDR3. Based on the CDR3 plus reference TRBV7-3 and TRBJ2-1, the full variable domain is GAGVSQTPSNKVTEKGKYVELRCDPISGHTALYWYRQSLGQGPEFLIYFQGTGAADDSGLPNDRFFAVRPEGSVSTLKIQRTERGDSAVYLCASSVVAGGSYNEQFFGPGTRLTVL.

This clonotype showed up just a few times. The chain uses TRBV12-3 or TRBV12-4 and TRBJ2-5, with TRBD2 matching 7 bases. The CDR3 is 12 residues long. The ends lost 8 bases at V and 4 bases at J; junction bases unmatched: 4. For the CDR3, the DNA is TGTGCCAGCGGGAGCGGGACAGAGACCCAGTACTTC. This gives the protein CASGSGTETQYF.

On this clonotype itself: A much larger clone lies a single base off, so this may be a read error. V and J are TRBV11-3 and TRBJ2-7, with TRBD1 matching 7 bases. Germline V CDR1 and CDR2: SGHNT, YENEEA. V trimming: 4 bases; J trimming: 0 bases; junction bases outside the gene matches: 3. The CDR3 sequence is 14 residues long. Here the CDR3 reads CASSSRDSSYEQYF. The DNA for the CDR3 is TGTGCCAGCAGCTCCCGGGACAGCTCCTACGAGCAGTACTTC.

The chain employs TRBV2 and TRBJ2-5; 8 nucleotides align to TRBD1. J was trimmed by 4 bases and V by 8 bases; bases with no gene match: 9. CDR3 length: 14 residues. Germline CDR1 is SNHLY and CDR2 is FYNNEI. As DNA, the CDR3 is TGTGCCAGCGCCAGGGCAGGGGGCGCAGAGACCCAGTACTTC. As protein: CASARAGGAETQYF.

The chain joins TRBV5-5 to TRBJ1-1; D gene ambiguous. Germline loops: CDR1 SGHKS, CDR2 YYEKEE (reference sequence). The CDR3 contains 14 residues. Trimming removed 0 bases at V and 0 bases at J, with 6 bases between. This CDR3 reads CASSLGLLNTEAFF. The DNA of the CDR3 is TGTGCCAGCAGCTTGGGGCTCTTGAACACTGAAGCTTTCTTT. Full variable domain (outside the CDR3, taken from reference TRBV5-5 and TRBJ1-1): DAGVTQSPTHLIKTRGQQVTLRCSPISGHKSVSWYQQVLGQGPQFIFQYYEKEERGRGNFPDRFSARQFPNYSSELNVNALLLGDSALYLCASSLGLLNTEAFFGQGTRLTVV.

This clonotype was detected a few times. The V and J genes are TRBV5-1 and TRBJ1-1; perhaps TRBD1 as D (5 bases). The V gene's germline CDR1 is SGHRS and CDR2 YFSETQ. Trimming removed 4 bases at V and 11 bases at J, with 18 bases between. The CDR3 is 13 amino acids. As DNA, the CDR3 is TGCGCCAGCAGCCAGAACGGGGACGGCGGTGCTTTCTTT. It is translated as CASSQNGDGGAFF.

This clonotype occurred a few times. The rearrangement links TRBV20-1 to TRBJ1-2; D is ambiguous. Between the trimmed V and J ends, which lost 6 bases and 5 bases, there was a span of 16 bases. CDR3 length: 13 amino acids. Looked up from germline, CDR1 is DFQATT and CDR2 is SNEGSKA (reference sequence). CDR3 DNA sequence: TGCAGTGCGACCGACGGGTTGGGGTATGGCTACACCTTC. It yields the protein CSATDGLGYGYTF.